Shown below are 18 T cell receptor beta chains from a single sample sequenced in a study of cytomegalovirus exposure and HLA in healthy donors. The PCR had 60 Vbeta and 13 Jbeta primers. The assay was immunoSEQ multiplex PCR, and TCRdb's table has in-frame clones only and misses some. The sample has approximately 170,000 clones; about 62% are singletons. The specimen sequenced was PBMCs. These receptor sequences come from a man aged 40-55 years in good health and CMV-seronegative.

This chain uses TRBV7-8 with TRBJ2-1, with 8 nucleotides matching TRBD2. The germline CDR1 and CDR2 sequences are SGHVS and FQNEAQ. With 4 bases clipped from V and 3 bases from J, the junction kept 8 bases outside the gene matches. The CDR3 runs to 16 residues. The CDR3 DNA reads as TGTGCCAGCAGCTACGTTAGCGGGATCTTCTACAATGAGCAGTTCTTC. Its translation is CASSYVSGIFYNEQFF.

CDR3 sequence (DNA): TGTGCCAGCAACGGACATTTGAACACTGAAGCTTTCTTT. As protein: CASNGHLNTEAFF. V is TRBV2 and J is TRBJ1-1; weak D call: TRBD1 (5 bases). CDR1 SNHLY and CDR2 FYNNEI come from the germline V gene. V lost 7 bases to trimming and J lost 0 bases, with 9 bases between them. The CDR3 extends over 13 amino acids.

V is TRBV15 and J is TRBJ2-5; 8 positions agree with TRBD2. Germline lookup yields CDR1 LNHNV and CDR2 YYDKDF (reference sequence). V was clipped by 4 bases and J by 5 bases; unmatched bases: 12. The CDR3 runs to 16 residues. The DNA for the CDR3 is TGTGCCACCAGCATAACCGGGGGGGCGGGAGATGAGACCCAGTACTTC. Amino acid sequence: CATSITGGAGDETQYF. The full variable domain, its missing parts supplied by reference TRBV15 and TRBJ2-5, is DAMVIQNPRYQVTQFGKPVTLSCSQTLNHNVMYWYQQKSSQAPKLLFHYYDKDFNNEADTPDNFQSRRPNTSFCFLDIRSPGLGDTAMYLCATSITGGAGDETQYFGPGTRLLVL.

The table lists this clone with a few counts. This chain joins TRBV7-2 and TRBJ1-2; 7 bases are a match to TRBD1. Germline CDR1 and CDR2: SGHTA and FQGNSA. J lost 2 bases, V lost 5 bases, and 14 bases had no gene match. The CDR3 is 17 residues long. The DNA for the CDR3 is TGTGCCAGCAGCCGAACAATAGGGGGCGGGATGAACTATGGCTACACCTTC. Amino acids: CASSRTIGGGMNYGYTF.

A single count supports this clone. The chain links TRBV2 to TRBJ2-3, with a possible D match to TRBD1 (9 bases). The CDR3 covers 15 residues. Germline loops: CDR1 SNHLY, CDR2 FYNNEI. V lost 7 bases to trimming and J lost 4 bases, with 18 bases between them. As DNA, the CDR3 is TGTGCCAGCATCATAGCGGGACAGGGTTCAGATACGCAGTATTTT. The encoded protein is CASIIAGQGSDTQYF. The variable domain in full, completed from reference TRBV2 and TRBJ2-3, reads EPEVTQTPSHQVTQMGQEVILRCVPISNHLYFYWYRQILGQKVEFLVSFYNNEISEKSEIFDDQFSVERPDGSNFTLKIRSTKLEDSAMYFCASIIAGQGSDTQYFGPGTRLTVL.

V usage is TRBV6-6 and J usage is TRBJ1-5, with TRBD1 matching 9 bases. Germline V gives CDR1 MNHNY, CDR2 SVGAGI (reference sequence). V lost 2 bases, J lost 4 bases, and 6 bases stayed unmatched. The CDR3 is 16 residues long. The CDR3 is CASSYVGQGFNQPQHF. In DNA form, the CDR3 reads TGTGCCAGCAGTTACGTGGGACAGGGCTTTAATCAGCCCCAGCATTTT.

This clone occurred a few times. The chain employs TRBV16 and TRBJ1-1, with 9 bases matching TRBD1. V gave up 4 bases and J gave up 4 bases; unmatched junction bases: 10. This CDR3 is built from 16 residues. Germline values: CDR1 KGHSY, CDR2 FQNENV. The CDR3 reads CASSLLGQGWGTEAFF. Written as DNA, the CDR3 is TGTGCCAGCAGCCTCCTGGGACAGGGATGGGGCACTGAAGCTTTCTTT. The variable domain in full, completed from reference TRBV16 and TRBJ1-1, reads GEEVAQTPKHLVRGEGQKAKLYCAPIKGHSYVFWYQQVLKNEFKFLISFQNENVFDETGMPKERFSAKCLPNSPCSLEIQATKLEDSAVYFCASSLLGQGWGTEAFFGQGTRLTVV.

CDR3 coding DNA: TGTGCTAGTGCCGGCGGGATGGGTCAGCCCCAGCATTTT. Translation: CASAGGMGQPQHF. The J gene is TRBJ1-5, the V gene TRBV12-5; D is unresolved. The V gene's germline CDR1 is LGHNT and CDR2 FRNRAP. The CDR3 sequence is 13 residues long. V lost 7 bases to trimming and J lost 6 bases, with 13 bases between them.

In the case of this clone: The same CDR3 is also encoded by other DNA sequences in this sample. The chain's CDR3 is CASSHRDSQETQYF. CDR3 coding DNA: TGTGCCAGCAGCCACAGGGACAGCCAAGAGACCCAGTACTTC. The chain links TRBV27 to TRBJ2-5, with 7 bases matching TRBD1. This CDR3 contains 14 residues. Germline V gene data show CDR1 as MNHEY and CDR2 as SMNVEV (reference sequence). After removal of 6 bases from V and 1 base from J, the junction contained 5 bases not matched to a gene.

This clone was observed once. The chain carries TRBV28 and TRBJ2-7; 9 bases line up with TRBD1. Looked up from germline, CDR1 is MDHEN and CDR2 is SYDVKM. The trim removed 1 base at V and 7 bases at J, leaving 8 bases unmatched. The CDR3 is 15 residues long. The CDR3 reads CASSLLGQGVGEQYF. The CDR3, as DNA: TGTGCCAGCAGTTTATTGGGACAGGGTGTAGGTGAGCAGTACTTC.

This CDR3 is CAWSVQGSGNTIYF. The CDR3 coding sequence is TGTGCCTGGAGTGTACAGGGCTCTGGAAACACCATATATTTT. The chain carries TRBV30 and TRBJ1-3; perhaps TRBD1 as D (6 bases). V lost 0 bases to trimming and J lost 0 bases, with 6 bases between them. The CDR3 is 14 residues long. CDR1 and CDR2 (germline): GTSNPN, SVGIG (reference sequence).

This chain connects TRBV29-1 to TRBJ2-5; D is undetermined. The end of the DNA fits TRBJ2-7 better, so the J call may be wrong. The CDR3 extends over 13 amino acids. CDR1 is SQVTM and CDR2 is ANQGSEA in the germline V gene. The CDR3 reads CSVARGSDYEQYF. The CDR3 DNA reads TGCAGCGTTGCTCGTGGTTCAGACTACGAGCAGTACTTC.

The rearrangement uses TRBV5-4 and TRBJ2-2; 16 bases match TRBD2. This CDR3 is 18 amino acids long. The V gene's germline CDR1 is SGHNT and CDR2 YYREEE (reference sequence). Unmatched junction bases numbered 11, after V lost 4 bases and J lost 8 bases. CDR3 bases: TGTGCCAGCAGCCCGGGACTAGCGGGGGGGCACCTGGCGGGGGAGCTGTTTTTT. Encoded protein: CASSPGLAGGHLAGELFF.

The CDR3 sequence is CASSFGGNDQPQHF. In DNA form, the CDR3 reads TGTGCCAGCAGCTTCGGGGGAAATGATCAGCCCCAGCATTTT. This chain connects TRBV7-8 to TRBJ1-5; a weak D match, TRBD1 (5 bases). Trimming took off 3 bases at V and 5 bases at J, with 11 bases between the two ends. CDR1 is SGHVS, CDR2 FQNEAQ, per germline. This CDR3 spans 14 amino acids.

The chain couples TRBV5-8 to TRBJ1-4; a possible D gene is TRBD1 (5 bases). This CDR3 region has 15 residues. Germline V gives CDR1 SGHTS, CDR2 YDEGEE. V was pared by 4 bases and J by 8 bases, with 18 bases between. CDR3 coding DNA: TGTGCCAGCAGCCTGGGGCGCGGTCGGAACGAAAAACTGTTTTTT. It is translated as CASSLGRGRNEKLFF.

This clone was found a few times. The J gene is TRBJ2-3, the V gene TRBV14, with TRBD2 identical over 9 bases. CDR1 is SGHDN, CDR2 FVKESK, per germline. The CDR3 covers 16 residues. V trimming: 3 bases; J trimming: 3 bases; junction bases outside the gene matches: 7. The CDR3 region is CASSHSGGRGTDTQYF. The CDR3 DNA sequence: TGTGCCAGCAGCCATAGCGGGGGAAGAGGGACAGATACGCAGTATTTT.

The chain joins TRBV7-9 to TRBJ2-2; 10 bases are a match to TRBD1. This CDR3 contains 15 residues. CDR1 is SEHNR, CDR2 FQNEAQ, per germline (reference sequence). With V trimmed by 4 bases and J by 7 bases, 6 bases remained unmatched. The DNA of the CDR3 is TGTGCCAGCAGCTCCCGACAGGGGGCGGTCGGGGAGCTGTTTTTT. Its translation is CASSSRQGAVGELFF.

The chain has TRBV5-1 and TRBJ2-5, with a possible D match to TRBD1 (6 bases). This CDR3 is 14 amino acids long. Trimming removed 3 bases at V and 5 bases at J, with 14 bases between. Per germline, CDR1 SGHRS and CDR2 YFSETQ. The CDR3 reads CASSYTGLEETQYF. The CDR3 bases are TGCGCCAGCAGCTATACAGGGTTGGAGGAGACCCAGTACTTC.